The entry below gives a single TCR beta chain sequence along with its context. The specificity of this receptor is unknown. Per-base qualities were not stored, and no clone one base away is much larger. Genomic DNA was extracted with the Qiagen DNeasy kit from unsorted PBMCs and from negatively selected CD4+ and CD8+ fractions. TCR beta CDR3 regions were amplified by immunoSEQ multiplex PCR using primers annealing to V and J segments. Amplification bias was minimized using a synthetic immune receptor repertoire, and residual bias was removed computationally after sequencing. The original pipeline was this. Repertoire diversity was quantified as the Shannon entropy index using custom Python scripts. Unsorted, CD4+ and CD8+ repertoires were analyzed separately, except in combined analyses where CD4+ and CD8+ sequences were merged in silico. Clonal expansion was defined as at least a 2-fold frequency increase after treatment relative to C1D1, with a pseudocount of 0.5 for undetected baseline clones. Singleton clones were defined as clones with 0 or 1 copy at C1D1, and non-singleton clones were defined as clones with 2 or more copies. By matching protein sequences in sorted samples from the same patient, clones expanded in unsorted samples were annotated as CD4+, CD8+ or unknown. Wilcoxon tests were applied to paired samples to test diversity changes from C1D1 to C4D1. TCRdb provides this immuneACCESS table in a form limited to in-frame rearrangements. Some clones are lacking; in checked studies, under half of them reflect an unresolved V gene, and why the rest are absent is not known. V, J and clone size are taken as reported in that table, and D and trimming were inferred from the DNA itself. This sample has about 25,000 clones in its table, and approximately 67% of those were observed once. The ten largest clones take up about 32% of the sample.

The data belong to a study of PD-1 blockade in classical Hodgkin lymphoma (dated by TCRdb to about 2020). Describing the broader study: Nivolumab dosing was 3 mg/kg intravenously every 2 weeks, continuing until either disease progression or unacceptable toxicity. The study used CyTOF and TCR beta sequencing to define a peripheral blood immune signature of response to PD-1 blockade in classical Hodgkin lymphoma. Broader findings and caveats from the paper: Newly diagnosed patients were reported to have lower baseline TCR diversity than healthy donors, and relapsed/refractory patients were reported to have lower baseline TCR diversity still. Lower diversity was seen in patients whose nivolumab began less than 1 year after ASCT, and these patients were left out of later analyses so that immune reconstitution would not confound the results. Trial patients achieving complete response had baseline diversity similar to newly diagnosed patients, whereas partial responders and progressors had significantly lower diversity. The study was restricted to a single clinical trial cohort, and the causes of repertoire differences, possibly disease activity or prior therapy, were left undefined. By C4D1, a significant rise was seen in CD4+ TCR diversity but not in CD8+ TCR diversity (p=0.0027 vs p=0.16), and the rise was most apparent among complete responders (p=0.02).

Per the germline V gene, SGHRS is the CDR1 and YFSETQ is the CDR2. The germline ends are 8 bases apart after V is trimmed by 4 bases and J by 1 base. Including the terminal cysteine and phenylalanine, the CDR3 comprises 14 residues. Only the CDR3 DNA is retained, 42 bases long and in frame from the first base. In light of the paper, this sample's time point label describes: cycle 4 day 1 (C4D1), after more than 5 weeks of nivolumab. Every trial patient had relapsed following autologous stem cell transplantation, and prior brentuximab vedotin exposure was what differed among cohorts A, B and C. A total of around 60 patients with relapsed/refractory classical Hodgkin lymphoma made up the trial cohort, and each patient's best overall response was complete response, partial response or progressive disease. In the multi-cohort phase II CheckMate 205 trial, trial patients received single-agent nivolumab. An independent review committee assessed best overall response by applying the 2007 International Working Group response criteria. Trial PBMCs were collected just before the start of nivolumab (C1D1) and during therapy at cycle 2 day 1 and cycle 4 day 1. Peripheral blood was collected in 8 mL Vacutainer Cell Preparation Tubes, from which PBMCs were isolated by centrifugation and then cryopreserved.

The TCR sequence derives from a human donor with classical Hodgkin lymphoma. The V and J genes are TRBV5-1 and TRBJ2-2; the D gene assignment is ambiguous. The input for sequencing was peripheral blood mononuclear cells (PBMCs), taken before the fourth cycle of nivolumab. The CDR3 is CASSGALNTGELFF. The nucleotide sequence is TGCGCCAGCAGCGGAGCCTTGAACACCGGGGAGCTGTTTTTT.